One and the same sample provided the 28 T cell receptor beta chains below, sequenced in a study of beta chain features in type 1 diabetes (dated by TCRdb to about 2018). The library relied on the immunoSEQ multiplex PCR assay. The entire amount of isolated RNA was reverse transcribed using the High Capacity cDNA Reverse Transcription Kit, so the sequenced TCRB transcripts were expressed ones. Drawn from immuneACCESS, this table holds only the in-frame rearrangements with V and J called that TCRdb kept. Clones are partly lost; checked studies trace under half to an unresolved V gene and leave the rest unexplained. Present in this sample are around 650,000 clones, around 12% of which were seen just once. More than 0.1% of the sample goes to the ten largest clones. Study-wide findings and limitations: A moderate but significant shortening of TCRB CDR3 length was observed in type 1 diabetes patients in all four CD4+ subsets.

These receptors have no identified antigens. Specimen: naive CD4+ T cells from blood. Read against the paper, the sample's cell subset or site label means: true naive CD4+ T cells. These receptors all stem from a man aged 25-45 years with type 1 diabetes.

This rearrangement joins TRBV14 to TRBJ1-2, with TRBD1 matching over 9 bases. J was trimmed by 3 bases and V by 7 bases; bases with no gene match: 6. From germline, CDR1 is SGHDN and CDR2 FVKESK. The CDR3 spans 14 residues. CDR3 bases: TGTGCCAGCAACCCACAGGGGGCCGACTATGGCTACACCTTC. It translates to CASNPQGADYGYTF.

The chain recombines TRBV4-2 with TRBJ1-5; 7 bases fit TRBD1. Germline V CDR1 and CDR2: LGHNA, YNFKEQ. J lost 6 bases, V lost 0 bases, and 8 bases had no gene match. The CDR3 contains 16 residues. The CDR3 nucleotides are TGTGCCAGCAGCCAAGATCGGGGAGGGGGCCCTCAGCCCCAGCATTTT. The encoded protein is CASSQDRGGGPQPQHF.

CDR3 loop: CASSPRVNNEKLFF. DNA of the CDR3: TGTGCCAGCAGTCCCAGGGTAAATAATGAAAAACTGTTTTTT. The chain joins TRBV25-1 to TRBJ1-4, with D perhaps matching TRBD1 (5 bases). V was clipped by 5 bases and J by 4 bases, with 11 bases between them. The germline CDR1 and CDR2 sequences are MGHDK and SYGVNS. This CDR3 contains 14 residues.

In this sample, this clone turned up a few times. The chain carries TRBV29-1 and TRBJ2-5; D unclear. CDR1 and CDR2 from the germline V gene are SQVTM and ANQGSEA. The germline V and J ends were trimmed by 1 base and 2 bases, with 8 bases remaining between them. The CDR3 spans 13 residues. CDR3 amino acids: CSVEVQQQETQYF. The DNA of the CDR3 is TGCAGCGTTGAAGTCCAGCAGCAAGAGACCCAGTACTTC.

A few counts support this clone. The chain couples TRBV18 to TRBJ2-7; D remains ambiguous. The germline CDR1 and CDR2 sequences are KGHSH and LQKENI. CDR3 size: 14 residues. Trimming shortened V by 1 base and J by 1 base, and 8 bases separated the two germline ends. CDR3 protein: CASSPRSTSYEQYF. CDR3 sequence (DNA): TGTGCCAGCTCACCACGGTCGACATCCTACGAGCAGTACTTC.

V and J are TRBV5-1 and TRBJ2-7; D perhaps matches TRBD1 (6 bases). Germline V gene sequence: CDR1 SGHRS, CDR2 YFSETQ. The CDR3 contains 15 residues. Deletions cut 2 bases from V and 0 bases from J, with 12 bases between. The DNA for the CDR3 is TGCGCCAGCAGCTTCTTGACAGGTAACTCCTACGAGCAGTACTTC. It codes for CASSFLTGNSYEQYF.

In this sample, this clone turned up a few times. CDR3 nucleotide sequence: TGTGCCAGCAGACCCGTGGGGGCGTCCTACAATGAGCAGTTCTTC. Translation gives CASRPVGASYNEQFF. V gene TRBV4-2 combines with J gene TRBJ2-1, with D maybe TRBD1 (6 bases). This CDR3 comprises 15 residues. V gave up 6 bases and J gave up 1 base, with 13 bases separating them. Germline V gene sequence: CDR1 LGHNA, CDR2 YNFKEQ.

The chain recombines TRBV6-6 with TRBJ2-1; tentative D call: TRBD1 (5 bases). V shed 5 bases and J shed 7 bases, with 15 bases lying between them. CDR1 is MNHNY and CDR2 is SVGAGI in the germline V gene (reference sequence). CDR3 size: 14 residues. Here the CDR3 reads CASSTPGRQNEQFF. The CDR3 region has the DNA TGTGCCAGCAGTACCCCGGGTCGACAGAATGAGCAGTTCTTC.

V is TRBV7-2 and J is TRBJ2-7; TRBD1 agrees at 9 bases. This CDR3 comprises 15 residues. Germline V gives CDR1 SGHTA, CDR2 FQGNSA. With 4 bases clipped from V and 1 base from J, the junction kept 5 bases outside the gene matches. The CDR3 region has the DNA TGTGCCAGCAGCTCCCAACAGGGGGCTTCCTACGAGCAGTACTTC. Protein product: CASSSQQGASYEQYF.

This clone was found a few times. V and J are TRBV7-2 and TRBJ2-3; 9 bases map to TRBD1. V lost 6 bases and J lost 3; bases outside the gene matches: 7. Germline assignment: CDR1 SGHTA and CDR2 FQGNSA. This CDR3 is built from 15 residues. DNA of the CDR3: TGTGCCAGCAGATCACCGGGACAGGGTACAGATACGCAGTATTTT. It is translated as CASRSPGQGTDTQYF.

V is TRBV7-3 and J is TRBJ2-5, with TRBD1 as a possible D gene (5 bases). The germline V gene encodes CDR1 SGHTA and CDR2 FQGTGA. V shed 5 bases and J shed 1 base, with 14 bases lying between them. The CDR3 has 15 residues. The CDR3 DNA is TGTGCCAGCAGCCCAAATAAGGGGCTCCAAGAGACCCAGTACTTC. Protein: CASSPNKGLQETQYF.

The chain combines TRBV10-3 with TRBJ1-1, with D unclear. CDR1 ENHRY and CDR2 SYGVKD come from the germline V gene. The ends were cut back, 4 bases at V and 1 base at J, with 10 bases in the middle. The CDR3 covers 14 residues. CDR3 protein: CAISGPDTNTEAFF. The CDR3 DNA reads TGTGCCATCAGTGGGCCTGACACGAACACTGAAGCTTTCTTT.

V gene TRBV2 combines with J gene TRBJ2-6; weak D call: TRBD2 (6 bases). Germline CDR1 and CDR2: SNHLY and FYNNEI. Trimming took off 6 bases at V and 4 bases at J, with 10 bases between the two ends. This CDR3 spans 14 amino acids. The CDR3 DNA is TGTGCCAGCAGGAGGGAGGCCGGGGCCAACGTCCTGACTTTC. Its translation is CASRREAGANVLTF. Complete variable domain (other parts from reference TRBV2 and TRBJ2-6): EPEVTQTPSHQVTQMGQEVILRCVPISNHLYFYWYRQILGQKVEFLVSFYNNEISEKSEIFDDQFSVERPDGSNFTLKIRSTKLEDSAMYFCASRREAGANVLTFGAGSRLTVL.

The CDR3 reads CASSTYPGTEEKLFF. The DNA for the CDR3 is TGTGCCAGCAGCACCTATCCCGGGACAGAGGAAAAACTGTTTTTT. The genes are TRBV21-1 and TRBJ1-4; the table gives TRBD1 as D, unverified against the DNA. TRBV21-1 is classified as a pseudogene. The CDR3 sequence is 15 residues long.

The genes are TRBV25-1 and TRBJ2-3; 11 bases fit TRBD2. The CDR3 runs to 16 residues. Trimming removed 2 bases from V and 1 base from J; junction bases left unmatched: 2. In germline, CDR1 is MGHDK, CDR2 SYGVNS. The CDR3 nucleotides are TGTGCCAGCAGTGAAGCGACTAGCGGGGGCACAGATACGCAGTATTTT. Protein: CASSEATSGGTDTQYF.

This clone was counted between two and nine times. This chain connects TRBV2 to TRBJ1-1, with D uncertain. Germline V lookup: CDR1 SNHLY, CDR2 FYNNEI. V was cut by 6 bases and J by 1 base, with 6 bases left in between. The CDR3 runs 12 residues. The CDR3 DNA is TGTGCCAGCAGGACCGCGAACACTGAAGCTTTCTTT. This codes for CASRTANTEAFF.

The table lists this clone with a few counts. The chain links TRBV5-1 to TRBJ2-1; 11 positions match TRBD2. V shed 4 bases, J shed 5 bases, and the junction held 11 bases outside the gene matches. The CDR3 sequence is 17 residues long. CDR1 is SGHRS and CDR2 is YFSETQ in the germline V gene. CDR3 protein: CASSPPGSGGAHNEQFF. DNA for the CDR3: TGCGCCAGCAGCCCGCCGGGTAGCGGGGGGGCTCACAATGAGCAGTTCTTC.

The CDR3 loop reads CASSLEPGRDYTF. CDR3 DNA: TGCGCCAGCAGCTTGGAGCCAGGACGAGACTACACCTTC. The chain is built from TRBV5-1 and TRBJ1-2; D gene ambiguous. This CDR3 is 13 amino acids long. Germline lookup yields CDR1 SGHRS and CDR2 YFSETQ. The V and J ends lost 0 bases and 10 bases respectively, with 13 bases between them.

This clone was detected only a few times. The gene calls are TRBV10-2 and TRBJ2-7; TRBD1 might be the D (6 bases). V lost 6 bases and J 3 bases, leaving 12 bases between the germline ends. CDR3 length: 13 residues. The germline CDR1 and CDR2 sequences are WSHSY and SAAADI. The CDR3: CASRETGGYEQYF. CDR3 coding DNA: TGCGCCAGCAGAGAGACAGGAGGCTACGAGCAGTACTTC.

In this sample, this clone turned up once. This chain joins TRBV9 and TRBJ2-7; D tentatively fits TRBD1 or TRBD2 (6 bases each). CDR3 length equals 16 residues. CDR1 is SGDLS and CDR2 is YYNGEE in the germline V gene. Between the trimmed V and J ends, which lost 4 bases and 4 bases, there was a span of 21 bases. CDR3 amino acids: CASSPSLGRGGYEQYF. The DNA for the CDR3 is TGTGCCAGCAGCCCCTCTCTGGGCCGAGGGGGGTACGAGCAGTACTTC.

This chain links TRBV28 with TRBJ2-3, with D tentatively TRBD2 (6 bases). The CDR3 has 14 amino acids. The germline V gene has CDR1 MDHEN and CDR2 SYDVKM. V was cut by 8 bases and J by 0 bases, with 12 bases left in between. CDR3 residues: CASAGGPSTDTQYF. The CDR3 DNA is TGTGCCAGCGCCGGGGGTCCTAGCACAGATACGCAGTATTTT.

This clone occurred a few times. The sample carries other DNA sequences with the same CDR3. V is TRBV29-1 and J is TRBJ2-3; D unclear. V lost 4 bases and J lost 5, with 7 bases in between. CDR3 length: 11 residues. Germline-derived CDR1 and CDR2 are SQVTM and ANQGSEA. CDR3 nucleotide sequence: TGCAGCGTTGCCCTAGGAGATACGCAGTATTTT. This encodes CSVALGDTQYF.

The chain recombines TRBV4-3 with TRBJ2-2; the D is unclear. V was shortened by 4 bases and J by 1 base, with 7 bases between the two germline ends. The CDR3 runs 14 residues. Looked up from germline, CDR1 is LGHNA and CDR2 is YSLEER. CDR3 amino acids: CASSRSGNTGELFF. The DNA of the CDR3 is TGCGCCAGCAGCCGATCTGGGAACACCGGGGAGCTGTTTTTT.

This clone was detected a few times. The chain is built from TRBV9 and TRBJ1-2; 10 positions match TRBD1. Per the germline V gene, CDR1 is SGDLS and CDR2 is YYNGEE. Trimming cost V 3 bases and J 7 bases; bases outside gene matches: 3. The CDR3 spans 13 residues. The CDR3 DNA reads as TGTGCCAGCAGCGGACAGGGGGCGCTTGGCTACACCTTC. Amino acid sequence: CASSGQGALGYTF. The full variable domain, with the rest looked up from reference TRBV9 and TRBJ1-2, is DSGVTQTPKHLITATGQRVTLRCSPRSGDLSVYWYQQSLDQGLQFLIQYYNGEERAKGNILERFSAQQFPDLHSELNLSSLELGDSALYFCASSGQGALGYTFGSGTRLTVV.

This chain uses TRBV28 with TRBJ1-2; no definite D call. The CDR3 is 16 amino acids. The germline V gene encodes CDR1 MDHEN and CDR2 SYDVKM. V shed 4 bases and J shed 0 bases, with 15 bases lying between them. CDR3 coding DNA: TGTGCCAGCAGTTCCCGACGGATTAAAGCTAACTATGGCTACACCTTC. This sequence encodes CASSSRRIKANYGYTF.

The CDR3 spells CASSQTGTTKETQYF. CDR3 DNA: TGTGCCAGCAGCCAAACCGGGACTACAAAAGAGACCCAGTACTTC. This chain connects TRBV4-2 to TRBJ2-5; 7 bases match TRBD2. The CDR3 has 15 residues. Trimming removed 2 bases from V and 3 bases from J; junction bases left unmatched: 6. CDR1 LGHNA and CDR2 YNFKEQ come from the germline V gene.

V usage is TRBV11-3 and J usage is TRBJ1-2; a possible D gene is TRBD1 (6 bases). In germline, CDR1 is SGHNT, CDR2 YENEEA. Trimming took off 5 bases at V and 4 bases at J, with 11 bases between the two ends. CDR3 length equals 13 residues. The chain's CDR3 is CASSTARGYGYTF. The CDR3 coding sequence is TGTGCCAGCAGCACGGCCAGGGGCTATGGCTACACCTTC.

This clone was found a few times. The rearrangement joins TRBV25-1 to TRBJ2-2, with D unresolved. Looked up from germline, CDR1 is MGHDK and CDR2 is SYGVNS. The CDR3 sequence is 15 residues long. With 5 bases removed from V and 0 bases from J, the gap between germline ends came to 10 bases. This chain's CDR3 is CASSKSLPNTGELFF. In nucleotides, the CDR3 is TGTGCCAGCAGTAAAAGTCTACCGAACACCGGGGAGCTGTTTTTT. The full variable domain, in which reference TRBV25-1 and TRBJ2-2 provide the parts outside the CDR3, is EADIYQTPRYLVIGTGKKITLECSQTMGHDKMYWYQQDPGMELHLIHYSYGVNSTEKGDLSSESTVSRIRTEHFPLTLESARPSHTSQYLCASSKSLPNTGELFFGEGSRLTVL.